The 9 T cell receptor beta chains below were found in one sample sequenced in a study of cytomegalovirus exposure and HLA in healthy donors. The PCR made use of 60 Vbeta and 13 Jbeta primers. Here immunoSEQ multiplex PCR was the method, and the copy in TCRdb shows in-frame clones only, minus some. Here the sample table reports tens of thousands of clones. Sequencing was performed on PBMCs. The receptors here all came from a woman between 25 and 40 years old in good health and CMV-seronegative.

V is TRBV10-3 and J is TRBJ2-3, with D perhaps matching TRBD2 (6 bases). Trimming stripped 9 bases from V and 2 bases from J, with 15 bases between. CDR1 is ENHRY and CDR2 is SYGVKD in the germline V gene. The CDR3 covers 14 residues. CDR3 residues: CAIRPGLNTDTQYF. Written as DNA, the CDR3 is TGTGCCATAAGACCGGGACTCAACACAGATACGCAGTATTTT.

The CDR3 nucleotides are TGCGCCAGCAGCCCCGGGACAGGGGCCTACGAGCAGTACTTC. Translation: CASSPGTGAYEQYF. The chain couples TRBV10-1 to TRBJ2-7; 10 bases are a match to TRBD1. Per germline, CDR1 WNHNN and CDR2 SYGVQD (reference sequence). This CDR3 has 14 amino acids. J lost 2 bases, V lost 6 bases, and 4 bases had no gene match.

J is TRBJ2-3 and V is TRBV7-6, with 7 bases aligning to TRBD2. CDR3 length equals 15 residues. The junction had 5 bases not matched to a gene; V was cut back by 3 bases and J by 2 bases. Germline CDR1 is SGHVS and CDR2 is FNYEAQ. In DNA form, the CDR3 reads TGTGCCAGCAGCTTGGGAGGGGTAAACACAGATACGCAGTATTTT. Translated: CASSLGGVNTDTQYF.

V and J are TRBV7-9 and TRBJ1-1, with TRBD1 identical over 7 bases. Losses at the gene ends were 6 bases for V and 1 base for J; bases not matched to a gene: 5. Per the germline V gene, CDR1 is SEHNR and CDR2 is FQNEAQ (reference sequence). There are 14 residues in the CDR3. The CDR3 DNA reads as TGTGCCAGCAGTTATGGGACAGAGAACACTGAAGCTTTCTTT. Residues: CASSYGTENTEAFF. The complete variable domain, with remaining parts taken from reference TRBV7-9 and TRBJ1-1, reads DTGVSQNPRHKITKRGQNVTFRCDPISEHNRLYWYRQTLGQGPEFLTYFQNEAQLEKSRLLSDRFSAERPKGSFSTLEIQRTEQGDSAMYLCASSYGTENTEAFFGQGTRLTVV.

This chain joins TRBV30 and TRBJ1-2; TRBD1 is a possible D gene (6 bases). V was cut by 8 bases and J by 8 bases, with 24 bases left in between. The CDR3 spans 14 residues. Germline CDR1 reads GTSNPN; CDR2 reads SVGIG (reference sequence). The CDR3 nucleotides are TGTGCCATCCGGAACCAACTAACAGGGATAGGCTACACCTTC. This translates into CAIRNQLTGIGYTF.

J is TRBJ2-4 and V is TRBV19; tentative D call: TRBD1 (9 bases). This CDR3 is built from 17 residues. CDR1 is LNHDA and CDR2 is SQIVND in the germline V gene (reference sequence). V lost 6 bases and J 0 bases, leaving 18 bases between the germline ends. The CDR3 protein is CASSPGGTGSAKNIQYF. The CDR3 region has the DNA TGTGCCAGTAGCCCGGGGGGGACAGGGTCAGCCAAAAACATTCAGTACTTC.

As DNA, the CDR3 is TGTGCCAGCAGCTTAGGGGGACAGAACACCGGGGAGCTGTTTTTT. Translated: CASSLGGQNTGELFF. This rearrangement joins TRBV7-2 to TRBJ2-2; possible D gene TRBD1, 6 bases. V gave up 1 base and J gave up 1 base, with 7 bases separating them. This CDR3 contains 15 residues. Germline V gene sequence: CDR1 SGHTA, CDR2 FQGNSA.

V and J are TRBV7-8 and TRBJ1-3, with D perhaps matching TRBD1 (5 bases). The germline CDR1 and CDR2 sequences are SGHVS and FQNEAQ. The CDR3 contains 16 residues. The germline V and J ends were trimmed by 4 bases and 1 base, with 14 bases remaining between them. This chain's CDR3 is CASSSSQAWSGNTIYF. The CDR3 bases are TGTGCCAGCAGCTCCTCACAGGCTTGGTCTGGAAACACCATATATTTT.

The chain joins TRBV14 to TRBJ2-7, with TRBD2 identical over 9 bases. The CDR3 runs to 15 residues. Germline V gene sequence: CDR1 SGHDN, CDR2 FVKESK. V trimming: 4 bases; J trimming: 3 bases; junction bases outside the gene matches: 7. CDR3 loop: CASSRSSGERYEQYF. In nucleotides, the CDR3 is TGTGCCAGCAGCCGGTCTAGCGGGGAACGCTACGAGCAGTACTTC. The full variable domain, completed using reference TRBV14 and TRBJ2-7, is EAGVTQFPSHSVIEKGQTVTLRCDPISGHDNLYWYRRVMGKEIKFLLHFVKESKQDESGMPNNRFLAERTGGTYSTLKVQPAELEDSGVYFCASSRSSGERYEQYFGPGTRLTVT.